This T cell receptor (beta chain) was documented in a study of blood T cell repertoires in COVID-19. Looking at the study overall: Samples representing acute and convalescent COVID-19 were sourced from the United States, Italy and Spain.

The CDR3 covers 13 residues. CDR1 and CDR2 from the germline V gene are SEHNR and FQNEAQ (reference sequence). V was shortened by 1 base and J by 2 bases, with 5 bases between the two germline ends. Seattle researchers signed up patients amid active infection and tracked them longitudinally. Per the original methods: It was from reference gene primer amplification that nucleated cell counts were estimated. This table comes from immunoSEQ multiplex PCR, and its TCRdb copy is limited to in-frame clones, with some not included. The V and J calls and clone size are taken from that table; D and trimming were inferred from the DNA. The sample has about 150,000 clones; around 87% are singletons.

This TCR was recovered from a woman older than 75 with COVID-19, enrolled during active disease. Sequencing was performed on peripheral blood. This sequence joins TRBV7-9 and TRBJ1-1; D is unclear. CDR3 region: CASSLDYNTEAFF. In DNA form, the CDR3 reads TGTGCCAGCAGCTTAGATTATAACACTGAAGCTTTCTTT.